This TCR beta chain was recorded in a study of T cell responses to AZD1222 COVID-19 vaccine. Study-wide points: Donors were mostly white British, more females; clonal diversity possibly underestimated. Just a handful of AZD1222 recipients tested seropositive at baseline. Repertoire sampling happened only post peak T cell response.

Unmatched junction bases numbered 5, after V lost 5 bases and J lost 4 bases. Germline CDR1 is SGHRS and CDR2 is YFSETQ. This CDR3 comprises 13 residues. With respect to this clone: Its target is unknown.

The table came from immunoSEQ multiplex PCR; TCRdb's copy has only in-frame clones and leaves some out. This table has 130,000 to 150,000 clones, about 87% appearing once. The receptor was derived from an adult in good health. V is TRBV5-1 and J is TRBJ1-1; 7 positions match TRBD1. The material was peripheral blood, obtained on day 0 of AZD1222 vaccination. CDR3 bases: TGCGCCAGCAGACCGACAGGGATCACTGAAGCTTTCTTT. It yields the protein CASRPTGITEAFF.